This T cell receptor beta chain was recorded in a study of cytomegalovirus exposure and HLA in healthy donors. Repertoires were generated with immunoSEQ multiplex PCR, while TCRdb's copy carries only in-frame clones and drops some. The top ten clones hold 2.6% of a sample with about 220,000 clones, approximately 90% of them seen once. This TCR was recovered from a man aged 18-30 years in good health and CMV-seronegative. Sequenced input: PBMCs.

The CDR3 here is CASVSLAEYNEQFF. In DNA, the CDR3 is TGTGCCAGCGTAAGTCTAGCGGAATACAATGAGCAGTTCTTC. The V gene is TRBV28, the J gene TRBJ2-1; TRBD2 agrees at 7 bases. This CDR3 is 14 amino acids long. The J segment lost 4 bases and the V segment lost 8 bases, leaving 8 bases of the junction unmatched. Per the germline V gene, CDR1 is MDHEN and CDR2 is SYDVKM.